Each of the 23 T cell receptor beta chains below was sequenced from the same sample in a study of blood T cell repertoires in COVID-19. TCRdb's copy holds only in-frame clones and misses some; the assay was immunoSEQ multiplex PCR. Among 150,000 to 200,000 clones listed, around 87% were seen once. Sequenced input: peripheral blood. The receptors stem from a woman of 80 years or more in a cohort sampled during active or convalescent COVID-19.

The V and J genes are TRBV18 and TRBJ2-7; 8 nucleotides align to TRBD1. The CDR3 totals 15 residues. Per the germline V gene, CDR1 is KGHSH and CDR2 is LQKENI. Trimming removed 3 bases from V and 1 base from J; junction bases left unmatched: 5. CDR3 amino acids: CASSPSQGASYEQYF. The CDR3 region has the DNA TGTGCCAGCTCACCTAGCCAGGGGGCATCCTACGAGCAGTACTTC.

The chain joins TRBV5-1 to TRBJ2-1; TRBD2 is a possible D gene (7 bases). The V and J ends lost 4 bases and 6 bases respectively, with 23 bases between them. Germline CDR1 SGHRS, CDR2 YFSETQ. The CDR3 runs 17 residues. The CDR3 DNA reads TGCGCCAGCAGCGGTGAACGGGGGCTAGCGGAAAGCAATGAGCAGTTCTTC. The encoded protein is CASSGERGLAESNEQFF.

Turning to this clone: The germline gene is not matched at one end of the junction; a read error may be the cause. The chain carries TRBV27 and TRBJ1-1; 9 nucleotides line up with TRBD1. Germline V gene data show CDR1 as MNHEY and CDR2 as SMNVEV (reference sequence). This CDR3 is 12 amino acids long. In DNA form, the CDR3 reads TGTGCCAGCAGCCAAGCCGGGACAGGGCCATTATTT. Protein product: CASSQAGTGPLF.

This clone was observed a few times. V is TRBV20-1 and J is TRBJ1-5; D is possibly TRBD1 (6 bases). CDR1 and CDR2 from the germline V gene are DFQATT and SNEGSKA (reference sequence). CDR3 size: 14 residues. The V gene lost 3 bases and the J gene lost 1 base, with 10 bases spanning the gap. The chain's CDR3 is CSASGGPSNQPQHF. The CDR3 bases are TGCAGTGCTAGTGGGGGCCCAAGCAATCAGCCCCAGCATTTT.

The gene calls are TRBV7-2 and TRBJ2-1; 8 nucleotides match TRBD1. CDR1 and CDR2 from the germline V gene are SGHTA and FQGNSA. CDR3 size: 15 residues. V lost 5 bases to trimming and J lost 8 bases; unmatched junction nucleotides: 11. CDR3 in DNA: TGTGCCAGCAGCCCCAGACAGGGGTCTATCCATGAGCAGTTCTTC. Translation gives CASSPRQGSIHEQFF.

The J gene is TRBJ1-3, the V gene TRBV7-8, with 7 nucleotides matching TRBD1. V dropped 6 bases and J dropped 4; count of bases not matched to a gene: 6. Germline V gene data show CDR1 as SGHVS and CDR2 as FQNEAQ. The CDR3 runs to 14 residues. The chain's CDR3 is CASRIGGTGNTIYF. CDR3 nucleotide sequence: TGTGCCAGCAGGATAGGGGGCACGGGAAACACCATATATTTT. Looking up the rest from reference TRBV7-8 and TRBJ1-3 gives the full variable domain: GAGVSQSPRYKVAKRGQDVALRCDPISGHVSLFWYQQALGQGPEFLTYFQNEAQLDKSGLPSDRFFAERPEGSVSTLKIQRTQQEDSAVYLCASRIGGTGNTIYFGEGSWLTVV.

This clone appeared a few times. V and J are TRBV10-3 and TRBJ2-3; TRBD1 matches 8 bases. This CDR3 contains 14 residues. The V and J ends lost 6 bases and 5 bases, in that order; junction bases with no gene match: 7. Germline CDR1 ENHRY, CDR2 SYGVKD. The CDR3 DNA reads TGTGCCATCAGAGGGACAGGCGTCAGAGATACGCAGTATTTT. This translates into CAIRGTGVRDTQYF.

The chain combines TRBV21-1 with TRBJ2-1; the table names TRBD2, a call not compared with the DNA. TRBV21-1 corresponds to a pseudogene. This CDR3 region has 20 residues. The CDR3 sequence is CASSKGSSGRAAYSYNEQFF. CDR3 coding DNA: TGTGCCAGCAGCAAAGGGTCTAGCGGGAGGGCCGCCTACTCCTACAATGAGCAGTTCTTC.

J is TRBJ1-2 and V is TRBV5-6; no firm D call. There are 13 residues in the CDR3. Between the trimmed V and J ends, which lost 1 base and 2 bases, there was a span of 6 bases. Germline V gene data show CDR1 as SGHDT and CDR2 as YYEEEE. DNA for the CDR3: TGTGCCAGCAGCTTGCCAGGAAACTATGGCTACACCTTC. This codes for CASSLPGNYGYTF.

This clone has a single count. The J gene is TRBJ2-1, the V gene TRBV19; 9 positions agree with TRBD2. After removal of 6 bases from V and 0 bases from J, the junction contained 6 bases not matched to a gene. The germline gives CDR1 LNHDA, CDR2 SQIVND (reference sequence). This CDR3 has 16 residues. CDR3 coding DNA: TGTGCCAGTAGGAGACTAGCGGTCCCCTCCTACAATGAGCAGTTCTTC. Translation: CASRRLAVPSYNEQFF.

The chain has TRBV5-1 and TRBJ2-7, with D possibly matching TRBD1 (5 bases). The V and J ends lost 3 bases and 4 bases respectively, with 8 bases between them. The length of the CDR3 is 12 residues. The germline gives CDR1 SGHRS, CDR2 YFSETQ. CDR3 nucleotide sequence: TGCGCCAGCAGCTCCGACAGTTACGAGCAGTACTTC. Translated: CASSSDSYEQYF.

The chain is built from TRBV7-2 and TRBJ2-3, with D perhaps TRBD1 (5 bases). CDR1 is SGHTA and CDR2 is FQGNSA in the germline V gene. The V and J ends lost 4 bases and 8 bases respectively, with 16 bases between them. This CDR3 is 14 amino acids long. CDR3 DNA sequence: TGTGCCAGCAGCTCCAATAACTTTCAGGGTACGCAGTATTTT. Translated, it gives CASSSNNFQGTQYF.

The chain couples TRBV6-6 to TRBJ2-3; weak D call: TRBD1 (5 bases). The CDR3 has 15 residues. Trimming shortened V by 6 bases and J by 5 bases, and 18 bases separated the two germline ends. Germline V gene sequence: CDR1 MNHNY, CDR2 SVGAGI (reference sequence). DNA of the CDR3: TGTGCCAGCAGACGGGCGAACGCAGGGATAGATACGCAGTATTTT. Its translation is CASRRANAGIDTQYF.

The rearrangement links TRBV5-1 to TRBJ1-4, with 7 positions matching TRBD1. Trimming at V came to 4 bases and at J to 3 bases, leaving 6 bases not matched to a gene. The germline V gene has CDR1 SGHRS and CDR2 YFSETQ. The CDR3 covers 15 residues. For the CDR3, the DNA is TGCGCCAGCAGCCCAGAGGGACAGCCTAATGAAAAACTGTTTTTT. Translation: CASSPEGQPNEKLFF.

This clone has a handful of counts. The gene calls are TRBV2 and TRBJ1-1; D perhaps matches TRBD1 (6 bases). Deletions cut 4 bases from V and 5 bases from J, with 26 bases between. CDR1 and CDR2 (germline): SNHLY, FYNNEI. CDR3 length: 18 amino acids. This CDR3 is CASSVLNSWGARETEAFF. The DNA of the CDR3 is TGTGCCAGCAGTGTTTTAAATTCGTGGGGGGCGCGGGAGACTGAAGCTTTCTTT.

This clone has a single count. The rearrangement links TRBV6-4 to TRBJ1-1; 7 nucleotides agree with TRBD1. The CDR3 is 13 residues long. Unmatched junction bases numbered 8, after V lost 3 bases and J lost 10 bases. CDR1 and CDR2 from the germline V gene are MRHNA and SNTAGT. In DNA, the CDR3 is TGTGCCAGCAGTGAGAGTGCCCAGGGGGTAGCTTTCTTT. As protein: CASSESAQGVAFF.

The chain joins TRBV18 to TRBJ1-2, with 9 bases lining up with TRBD1. The CDR3 loop spans 15 amino acids. The ends lost 2 bases at V and 4 bases at J; junction bases unmatched: 5. The germline gives CDR1 KGHSH, CDR2 LQKENI. CDR3: CASSPGTGPTYGYTF. The DNA of the CDR3 is TGTGCCAGCTCACCAGGGACAGGGCCTACCTATGGCTACACCTTC.

The chain joins TRBV4-3 to TRBJ2-1; 12 positions match TRBD2. This CDR3 region has 17 residues. With 1 base clipped from V and 4 bases from J, the junction kept 5 bases outside the gene matches. From germline, CDR1 is LGHNA and CDR2 YSLEER. CDR3 sequence reads: CASSQGPLAGGYNEQFF. CDR3 in DNA: TGCGCCAGCAGCCAAGGCCCGCTAGCGGGGGGGTACAATGAGCAGTTCTTC.

The rearrangement links TRBV4-1 to TRBJ2-1; 7 bases match TRBD1. The J segment lost 5 bases and the V segment lost 6 bases, leaving 10 bases of the junction unmatched. Germline CDR1 is MGHRA and CDR2 is YSYEKL. This CDR3 contains 15 residues. The CDR3 sequence is CASSQHHRGDNEQFF. In nucleotides, the CDR3 is TGCGCCAGCAGTCAACATCACAGGGGAGACAATGAGCAGTTCTTC.

This chain connects TRBV7-2 to TRBJ2-2, with 7 positions matching TRBD2. V was clipped by 2 bases and J by 4 bases; unmatched bases: 4. Germline V CDR1 and CDR2: SGHTA, FQGNSA. This CDR3 has 15 residues. CDR3 bases: TGTGCCAGCAGCTTACGACTAGCAGGCACCGGGGAGCTGTTTTTT. This codes for CASSLRLAGTGELFF. The entire variable domain, with the rest obtained from reference TRBV7-2 and TRBJ2-2, is as follows: GAGVSQSPSNKVTEKGKDVELRCDPISGHTALYWYRQSLGQGLEFLIYFQGNSAPDKSGLPSDRFSAERTGGSVSTLTIQRTQQEDSAVYLCASSLRLAGTGELFFGEGSRLTVL.

This clone was observed at least ten times. This chain links TRBV2 with TRBJ2-5; 16 bases align to TRBD2. The CDR3 is 16 residues long. V shed 5 bases and J 5 bases; nucleotides not matched to a gene: 5. Germline CDR1 reads SNHLY; CDR2 reads FYNNEI. The chain's CDR3 is CASSWGLAGGQETQYF. The CDR3 bases are TGTGCCAGCAGTTGGGGACTAGCGGGGGGGCAGGAGACCCAGTACTTC. Complete variable domain (other parts from reference TRBV2 and TRBJ2-5): EPEVTQTPSHQVTQMGQEVILRCVPISNHLYFYWYRQILGQKVEFLVSFYNNEISEKSEIFDDQFSVERPDGSNFTLKIRSTKLEDSAMYFCASSWGLAGGQETQYFGPGTRLLVL.

The chain recombines TRBV10-3 with TRBJ1-3; TRBD1 aligns across 7 bases. The CDR3 spans 15 residues. Germline V lookup: CDR1 ENHRY, CDR2 SYGVKD. The V gene end was trimmed by 4 bases and the J gene end by 4 bases; junction bases not matched to a gene: 7. In nucleotides, the CDR3 is TGTGCCATCAGTGGTTCAGGGGGGTACGGAAACACCATATATTTT. It is translated as CAISGSGGYGNTIYF.

The chain has TRBV5-3 and TRBJ2-1; TRBD1 matches at 9 bases. TRBV5-3 is recorded as an ORF, its role being uncertain. The CDR3 is 20 amino acids. J gave up 6 bases and V 0 bases, and 19 bases lay outside the gene matches. In DNA, the CDR3 is TGTGCCAGAAGCTTGGGATTTAGGACAGGGGACTCGCCGGTCATCAATGAGCAGTTCTTC. Amino acid sequence: CARSLGFRTGDSPVINEQFF.